The sequence of this TCR beta chain was determined in a study of T cell changes during pregnancy in multiple sclerosis. The junction had 9 bases not matched to a gene; V was cut back by 5 bases and J by 4 bases. In germline, CDR1 is SQVTM, CDR2 ANQGSEA. This CDR3 contains 16 residues. Data came from immunoSEQ multiplex PCR; TCRdb stores just in-frame clones and leaves some out. The sample lists 75,000 to 80,000 clones, 85% to 95% occurring once. The sequence was collected from a female donor in good health, enrolled as a control in a pregnancy study. V gene TRBV29-1 combines with J gene TRBJ2-3; TRBD2 agrees at 13 bases. The source material was peripheral blood, sampled after pregnancy. The CDR3 reads CSVNLRTSGSADTQYF. The CDR3 bases are TGCAGCGTTAACCTAAGGACTAGCGGGAGCGCAGATACGCAGTATTTT.